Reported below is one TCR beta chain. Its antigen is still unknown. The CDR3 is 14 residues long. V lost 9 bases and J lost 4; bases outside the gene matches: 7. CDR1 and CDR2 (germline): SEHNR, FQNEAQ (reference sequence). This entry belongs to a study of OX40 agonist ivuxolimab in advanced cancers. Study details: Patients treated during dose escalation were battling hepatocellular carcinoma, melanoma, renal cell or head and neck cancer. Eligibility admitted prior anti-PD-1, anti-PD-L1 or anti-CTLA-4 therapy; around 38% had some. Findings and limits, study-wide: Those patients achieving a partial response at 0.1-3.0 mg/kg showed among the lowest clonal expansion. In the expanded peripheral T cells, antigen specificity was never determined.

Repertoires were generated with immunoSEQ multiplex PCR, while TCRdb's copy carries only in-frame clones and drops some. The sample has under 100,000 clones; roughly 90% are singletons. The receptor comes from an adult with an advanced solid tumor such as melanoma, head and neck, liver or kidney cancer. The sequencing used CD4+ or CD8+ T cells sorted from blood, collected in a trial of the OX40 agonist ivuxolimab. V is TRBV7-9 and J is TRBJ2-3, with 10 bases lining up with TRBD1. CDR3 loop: CASERQGAADTQYF. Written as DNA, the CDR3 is TGTGCCAGTGAGAGACAGGGGGCGGCAGATACGCAGTATTTT.